One sample yielded the 14 T cell receptor beta chains listed below, sequenced in a study of shared clonotypes between healthy human individuals. Assay used: immunoSEQ multiplex PCR; TCRdb lists only in-frame clones, some missing. Of a few hundred thousand clones listed, over 50% are singletons. The specimen was memory CD4+ T cells sorted from blood. This sample's subset: CD45RA-negative fraction. The receptors come from a young man in good health.

This chain connects TRBV5-1 to TRBJ2-1, with D perhaps TRBD1 (5 bases). The V end lost 7 bases, the J end lost 4 bases, and 15 bases lay between the germline ends. The CDR3 sequence is 14 residues long. CDR1 and CDR2 (germline): SGHRS, YFSETQ. The CDR3, as DNA: TGCGCCAGCCGCGACAGTGATCCTTACAATGAGCAGTTCTTC. This gives the protein CASRDSDPYNEQFF.

This clone has more than one count but fewer than ten. The chain couples TRBV28 to TRBJ1-4; weak D call: TRBD1 (5 bases). This CDR3 contains 14 residues. Trimming removed 8 bases at V and 7 bases at J, with 17 bases between. Germline CDR1 MDHEN, CDR2 SYDVKM. The CDR3 bases are TGTGCCAGCCAGGAGGGGAATTCTCCTGAAAAACTGTTTTTT. It encodes CASQEGNSPEKLFF.

Only a few counts were recorded for this clone. The genes are TRBV11-2 and TRBJ2-1, with D perhaps TRBD1 (7 bases). Germline CDR1 and CDR2: SGHAT and FQNNGV. Trimming removed 2 bases from V and 10 bases from J, with 18 bases in between. There are 15 residues in the CDR3. CDR3 sequence (DNA): TGTGCCAGCAGCTTAATCCGGGAGAGGGGGCGAGAGCAGTTCTTC. Encoded protein: CASSLIRERGREQFF.

The J gene is TRBJ1-4, the V gene TRBV6-1; no firm D call. Trimming took 6 bases from V and 7 from J, leaving 15 bases between them. The germline V gene has CDR1 MNHNS and CDR2 SASEGT. This CDR3 spans 14 amino acids. CDR3: CASSRVGGSEKLFF. The CDR3 coding sequence is TGTGCCAGCAGCCGGGTCGGAGGTAGTGAAAAACTGTTTTTT.

In this sample, this clone turned up many times. Since the CDR3 does not end with the conserved phenylalanine or tryptophan, this likely comes from a read error. Because the CDR3's place on the DNA is in doubt, the DNA is left out and the CDR3 is given as listed by TCRdb. The chain uses TRBV20-1 and TRBJ2-7. The CDR3 spans 11 residues, counting both ends. CDR1 DFQATT and CDR2 SNEGSKA come from the germline V gene (reference sequence). Here the CDR3 reads CSASGPGPPGI.

The chain recombines TRBV7-9 with TRBJ2-2; TRBD2 matches at 11 bases. The germline V gene has CDR1 SEHNR and CDR2 FQNEAQ (reference sequence). The V gene end was trimmed by 4 bases and the J gene end by 0 bases; junction bases not matched to a gene: 10. This CDR3 has 19 residues. CDR3 bases: TGTGCCAGCAGCTCCCACACTAGCGGGAGATTCCCGAACACCGGGGAGCTGTTTTTT. This encodes CASSSHTSGRFPNTGELFF.

This clone occurred many times. The sample has other DNA sequences that encode this CDR3 too. V and J are TRBV6-5 and TRBJ1-1; D perhaps matches TRBD1 (5 bases). The V gene's germline CDR1 is MNHEY and CDR2 SVGAGI. There are 14 residues in the CDR3. V lost 5 bases and J 5 bases, leaving 15 bases between the germline ends. The CDR3 DNA reads as TGTGCCAGCAGTGAAGTGGGGGGGGGTACTGAAGCTTTCTTT. It codes for CASSEVGGGTEAFF.

CDR3 coding DNA: TGCAGTGCCCCCAGATTGAATGAGCAGTTCTTC. It translates to CSAPRLNEQFF. The V gene is TRBV20-1, the J gene TRBJ2-1; D ambiguous. Germline V lookup: CDR1 DFQATT, CDR2 SNEGSKA (reference sequence). The V gene lost 6 bases and the J gene lost 7 bases, with 10 bases spanning the gap. This CDR3 contains 11 residues.

This chain uses TRBV18 with TRBJ2-1; tentatively, D is TRBD2 (6 bases). The germline V gene encodes CDR1 KGHSH and CDR2 LQKENI. The CDR3 consists of 17 residues. Between the trimmed V and J ends, which lost 0 bases and 7 bases, there was a span of 19 bases. DNA of the CDR3: TGTGCCAGCTCACCACCCTTCCTGAGCAAGGGGAGGAATGAGCAGTTCTTC. Residues: CASSPPFLSKGRNEQFF.

The genes are TRBV14 and TRBJ1-1; D not resolved. The CDR3 totals 14 residues. Trimming took off 3 bases at V and 8 bases at J, with 16 bases between the two ends. Per the germline V gene, CDR1 is SGHDN and CDR2 is FVKESK. The CDR3 region is CASSHRSAHGEAFF. The CDR3 coding sequence is TGTGCCAGCAGCCACCGAAGCGCCCATGGAGAAGCTTTCTTT.

Notes on this clone: Other DNA sequences within the sample encode an identical CDR3. This sequence joins TRBV7-2 and TRBJ2-5; D remains unclear. Germline V gene data show CDR1 as SGHTA and CDR2 as FQGNSA. V was trimmed by 1 base and J by 2 bases, leaving 5 bases between them. This CDR3 has 13 amino acids. The chain's CDR3 is CASSLGIQETQYF. The CDR3, as DNA: TGTGCCAGCAGCTTAGGAATACAAGAGACCCAGTACTTC.

This clone has more than one count but fewer than ten. The genes are TRBV7-8 and TRBJ2-2, with TRBD1 matching 12 bases. Unmatched junction bases numbered 11, after V lost 5 bases and J lost 7 bases. Looked up from germline, CDR1 is SGHVS and CDR2 is FQNEAQ. CDR3 size: 17 residues. CDR3: CASSPRDRGPRGGELFF. The CDR3 nucleotides read TGTGCCAGCAGCCCCCGGGACAGGGGGCCCCGGGGCGGGGAGCTGTTTTTT.

This clone turned up a few times. The rearrangement uses TRBV25-1 and TRBJ1-2, with 8 bases aligning to TRBD1. The CDR3 runs 16 residues. Per germline, CDR1 MGHDK and CDR2 SYGVNS. With 2 bases clipped from V and 2 bases from J, the junction kept 7 bases outside the gene matches. CDR3 sequence (DNA): TGTGCCAGCAGTGAACCCGGGACAGGCGGAAACTATGGCTACACCTTC. Residues: CASSEPGTGGNYGYTF.

This chain uses TRBV4-3 with TRBJ1-3; weak D call: TRBD1 (5 bases). Trimming removed 4 bases at V and 0 bases at J, with 13 bases between. This CDR3 has 16 residues. Germline CDR1 and CDR2: LGHNA and YSLEER. CDR3 nucleotide sequence: TGCGCCAGCAGCCCCACGGCAGGGTACTCTGGAAACACCATATATTTT. Translated, it gives CASSPTAGYSGNTIYF.